This TCR beta chain was recovered during a study of blood T cell repertoires in COVID-19. Study overall: Whether acute or convalescent, the COVID-19 samples came from the United States, Italy and Spain. Sources were T cells, B-cell-depleted T cells, or PBMCs; the material itself was cDNA or gDNA.

Germline lookup yields CDR1 DFQATT and CDR2 SNEGSKA (reference sequence). This CDR3 is 14 amino acids long. V was clipped by 3 bases and J by 4 bases, with 12 bases between them. Original processing notes: The assay estimated nucleated cells by amplifying reference gene primers. Assay: immunoSEQ multiplex PCR; the TCRdb copy retains only in-frame clones and omits some. V and J calls and clone size are as listed in that table; D and trimming were resolved from the DNA. The sample holds under 95,000 clones; approximately 79% are singletons and the top ten take about 11%. The sample was peripheral blood. The origin of this receptor is a man in his 70s with acute or convalescent COVID-19. This chain links TRBV20-1 with TRBJ2-2; D may be TRBD2 (5 bases). This chain's CDR3 is CSASSSGFTGELFF. The CDR3 DNA sequence: TGCAGTGCTAGTAGTTCGGGGTTCACCGGGGAGCTGTTTTTT.